The entry below describes one T cell receptor (beta chain). The same CDR3 also results from other DNA sequences found in this sample. The data were obtained in a study of cytotoxic CD8 clonotypes in ibrutinib-treated CLL. Study-level background: The subjects consisted of 11 to 12 relapsed/refractory and about 14 treatment-naive individuals, with 17 to 18 IGHV unmutated.

Germline CDR1 and CDR2: MGHRA and YSYEKL. CDR3 length equals 15 residues. Deletions cut 0 bases from V and 2 bases from J, with 8 bases between. Investigators sought sequencing depths of between 1 in 200,000 and 1 in 1 million T cells. Method: immunoSEQ multiplex PCR; TCRdb's copy keeps in-frame clones and lacks some. Of roughly 180,000 clones listed, roughly four fifths were seen once; the top ten hold about 4.9%. About 1.9 micrograms of genomic DNA (from cryopreserved PBMCs) were used for TCR beta libraries. The chain has TRBV4-1 and TRBJ2-1, with a weak D call TRBD2 (5 bases). This sample comprised PBMCs, obtained after 24 months of ibrutinib treatment. This receptor was identified in a human donor with chronic lymphocytic leukemia. CDR3 in amino acids: CASSQDGGTYNEQFF. The CDR3 DNA reads as TGCGCCAGCAGCCAAGATGGAGGAACCTACAATGAGCAGTTCTTC.